This T cell receptor (beta chain) was recorded in a study of early T cells in non-severe SARS-CoV-2 infection. TCRdb called the 5' RACE reads again in MiXCR, with one record for every CDR3 protein. The table has roughly 40,000 distinct CDR3 sequences, about 4.9% seen once; the top ten hold around 4.7%. The CDR3 has 14 residues. Germline-derived CDR1 and CDR2 are KGHDR and SFDVKD. The V and J ends lost 1 base and 5 bases, in that order; junction bases with no gene match: 0. Sequencing used whole blood. The clonotype was recovered from an adult who was a healthcare worker with PCR-confirmed SARS-CoV-2 infection or an uninfected control (not recorded which). V and J are TRBV24-1 and TRBJ2-1; TRBD2 matches at 8 bases. In DNA, the CDR3 is TGTGCCACCAGTGATTTAGCGGGGGACAATGAGCAGTTCTTC. Protein: CATSDLAGDNEQFF.